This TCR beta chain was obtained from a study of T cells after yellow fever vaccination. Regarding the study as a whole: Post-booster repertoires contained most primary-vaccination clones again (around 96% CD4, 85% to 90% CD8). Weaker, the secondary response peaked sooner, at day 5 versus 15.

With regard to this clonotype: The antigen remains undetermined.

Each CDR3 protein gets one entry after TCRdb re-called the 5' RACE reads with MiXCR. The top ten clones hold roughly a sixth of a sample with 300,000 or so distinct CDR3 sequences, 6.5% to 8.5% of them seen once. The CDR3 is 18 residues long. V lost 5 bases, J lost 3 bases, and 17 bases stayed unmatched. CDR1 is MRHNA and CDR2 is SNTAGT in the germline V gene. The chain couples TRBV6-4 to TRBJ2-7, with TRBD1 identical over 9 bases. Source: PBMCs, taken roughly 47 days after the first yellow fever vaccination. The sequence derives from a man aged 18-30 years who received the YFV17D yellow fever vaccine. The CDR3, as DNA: TGTGCCAGCAGTAACGAGGCCCGGACAGGGGTTTTAGTCTACGAGCAGTACGTC. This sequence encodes CASSNEARTGVLVYEQYV.